Presented here are 28 T cell receptor beta chains from one specimen sequenced in a study of cytomegalovirus exposure and HLA in healthy donors. Data came from immunoSEQ multiplex PCR; TCRdb stores just in-frame clones and leaves some out. The table shows about 240,000 clones, with about 90% occurring only once. Sequences were obtained from PBMCs. These receptors originate from a woman in her thirties in good health and CMV-seropositive.

In this sample, this clone turned up once. This chain joins TRBV14 and TRBJ2-1; 12 bases line up with TRBD2. Unmatched junction bases numbered 7, after V lost 6 bases and J lost 10 bases. Germline V gene lookup returns CDR1 SGHDN and CDR2 FVKESK. CDR3 length: 14 amino acids. The CDR3 spells CASRPTGLAGEQFF. The CDR3, as DNA: TGTGCCAGCAGACCCACTGGACTAGCGGGAGAGCAGTTCTTC.

The rearrangement uses TRBV5-1 and TRBJ2-7; a possible D gene is TRBD1 (5 bases). CDR1 is SGHRS, CDR2 YFSETQ, per germline. This CDR3 contains 14 residues. The V gene lost 2 bases and the J gene lost 3 bases, with 12 bases spanning the gap. The CDR3 reads CASSFQGGIYEQYF. Here the CDR3 DNA reads TGCGCCAGCAGCTTTCAGGGTGGTATCTACGAGCAGTACTTC.

This chain uses TRBV2 with TRBJ2-1; 10 bases fit TRBD2. Trimming took 6 bases from V and 10 from J; bases not matched to a gene: 12. The CDR3 is made up of 15 amino acids. Germline V gene lookup returns CDR1 SNHLY and CDR2 FYNNEI. The DNA of the CDR3 is TGTGCCAGCAGCCAAGAGGGAACTAGCGGGACCGAGCAGTTCTTC. Translated, it gives CASSQEGTSGTEQFF.

The rearrangement joins TRBV2 to TRBJ2-1; a weak D match, TRBD1 (5 bases). CDR1 SNHLY and CDR2 FYNNEI come from the germline V gene. Deletions cut 2 bases from V and 4 bases from J, with 18 bases between. The CDR3 sequence is 17 residues long. The CDR3 is CASSERGRPPAYNEQFF. The CDR3 nucleotides are TGTGCCAGCAGTGAAAGGGGTAGACCTCCGGCTTACAATGAGCAGTTCTTC. Full variable domain (outside the CDR3, taken from reference TRBV2 and TRBJ2-1): EPEVTQTPSHQVTQMGQEVILRCVPISNHLYFYWYRQILGQKVEFLVSFYNNEISEKSEIFDDQFSVERPDGSNFTLKIRSTKLEDSAMYFCASSERGRPPAYNEQFFGPGTRLTVL.

V usage is TRBV6-1 and J usage is TRBJ2-7; perhaps TRBD1 as D (5 bases). The V gene lost 4 bases and the J gene lost 1 base, with 14 bases spanning the gap. Germline CDR1 and CDR2: MNHNS and SASEGT. The CDR3 sequence is 15 residues long. CDR3 in amino acids: CASSVGLGPSYEQYF. Here the CDR3 DNA reads TGTGCCAGCAGTGTGGGGCTCGGGCCTTCCTACGAGCAGTACTTC.

The CDR3 reads CASSGGTGGGVNTEAFF. In DNA, the CDR3 is TGTGCCAGCAGTGGCGGGACAGGGGGCGGCGTGAACACTGAAGCTTTCTTT. V usage is TRBV6-1 and J usage is TRBJ1-1; TRBD1 matches at 12 bases. The CDR3 loop spans 17 amino acids. Germline V lookup: CDR1 MNHNS, CDR2 SASEGT. The trim removed 4 bases at V and 0 bases at J, leaving 6 bases unmatched.

V is TRBV5-1 and J is TRBJ2-3, with 7 bases matching TRBD1. J gave up 2 bases and V 4 bases, and 7 bases lay outside the gene matches. The V gene's germline CDR1 is SGHRS and CDR2 YFSETQ. The CDR3 has 15 residues. CDR3 sequence: CASSEGQPTTDTQYF. The CDR3 DNA sequence: TGCGCCAGCAGCGAGGGACAGCCGACCACAGATACGCAGTATTTT.

The chain is built from TRBV5-6 and TRBJ1-3; D is ambiguous. The CDR3 has 14 amino acids. V lost 1 base and J 0 bases, leaving 5 bases between the germline ends. Germline V CDR1 and CDR2: SGHDT, YYEEEE. This chain's CDR3 is CASSLSHSGNTIYF. CDR3 DNA: TGTGCCAGCAGCTTGTCCCACTCTGGAAACACCATATATTTT.

The chain couples TRBV5-1 to TRBJ2-3; D might be TRBD1 (5 bases). CDR1 SGHRS and CDR2 YFSETQ come from the germline V gene. Trimming removed 4 bases from V and 3 bases from J, with 15 bases in between. The CDR3 is 15 residues long. The CDR3 protein is CASSPPKGLTDTQYF. CDR3 nucleotides: TGCGCCAGCAGCCCGCCGAAGGGGTTGACAGATACGCAGTATTTT.

In this sample, this clone turned up a few times. Written as DNA, the CDR3 is TGTGCCAGTAGTATAGTTGGGACACCTTCGTACGAGCAGTACTTC. Translation gives CASSIVGTPSYEQYF. The genes are TRBV19 and TRBJ2-7, with D perhaps TRBD1 (6 bases). The germline CDR1 and CDR2 sequences are LNHDA and SQIVND (reference sequence). This CDR3 has 15 amino acids. Trimming removed 1 base from V and 4 bases from J, with 14 bases in between.

The V gene is TRBV5-6, the J gene TRBJ2-3; D perhaps matches TRBD2 (6 bases). Trimming took 4 bases from V and 2 from J, leaving 17 bases between them. Germline-derived CDR1 and CDR2 are SGHDT and YYEEEE. This CDR3 comprises 16 residues. This CDR3 is CASSRRDGLSTDTQYF. The CDR3 nucleotides read TGTGCCAGCAGCCGGAGGGACGGCTTATCCACAGATACGCAGTATTTT.

The chain is built from TRBV29-1 and TRBJ2-1; 7 bases map to TRBD2. The CDR3 is 13 amino acids. Germline V gene data show CDR1 as SQVTM and CDR2 as ANQGSEA. CDR3 in DNA: TGCAGTGGGGGGGGTTTCAGCTACAATGAGCAGTTCTTC. This translates into CSGGGFSYNEQFF.

CDR3 in amino acids: CASSFYMAGGYTF. CDR3 DNA sequence: TGTGCCAGCAGTTTTTATATGGCGGGTGGCTACACCTTC. V gene TRBV27 combines with J gene TRBJ1-2; D gene uncertain. V gave up 3 bases and J gave up 7 bases, with 12 bases separating them. Per germline, CDR1 MNHEY and CDR2 SMNVEV (reference sequence). The CDR3 runs to 13 residues.

The CDR3 nucleotides read TGTGCCAGCAGTGCAGATCGAAACACCATATATTTT. Translated: CASSADRNTIYF. The chain employs TRBV2 and TRBJ1-3; no clear D gene. The CDR3 loop spans 12 amino acids. The germline CDR1 and CDR2 sequences are SNHLY and FYNNEI. Between the trimmed V and J ends, which lost 4 bases and 5 bases, there was a span of 6 bases.

This clone was picked up one time. The chain joins TRBV19 to TRBJ2-7; 7 bases fit TRBD1. Germline lookup yields CDR1 LNHDA and CDR2 SQIVND (reference sequence). CDR3 length: 15 amino acids. J lost 6 bases, V lost 7 bases, and 15 bases had no gene match. For the CDR3, the DNA is TGTGCCAGTACCGTCACAGGGGCGACTTCCCGCGAGCAGTACTTC. Residues: CASTVTGATSREQYF. Full variable domain (outside the CDR3, taken from reference TRBV19 and TRBJ2-7): DGGITQSPKYLFRKEGQNVTLSCEQNLNHDAMYWYRQDPGQGLRLIYYSQIVNDFQKGDIAEGYSVSREKKESFPLTVTSAQKNPTAFYLCASTVTGATSREQYFGPGTRLTVT.

DNA for the CDR3: TGCAGCGTTGATCTGGGCAGGGGGGTAAACGAGCAGTACTTC. Residues: CSVDLGRGVNEQYF. The genes are TRBV29-1 and TRBJ2-7, with D perhaps TRBD1 (7 bases). Looked up from germline, CDR1 is SQVTM and CDR2 is ANQGSEA. This CDR3 spans 14 amino acids. Trimming cost V 3 bases and J 5 bases, with 17 bases left between them.

This clone has more than one count but fewer than ten. The rearrangement joins TRBV28 to TRBJ2-7; maybe TRBD1 (6 bases). The germline V gene has CDR1 MDHEN and CDR2 SYDVKM. CDR3 length: 12 residues. Trimming stripped 5 bases from V and 6 bases from J, with 11 bases between. The CDR3 region is CASSPNRVEQYF. DNA for the CDR3: TGTGCCAGCAGTCCCAACAGGGTCGAGCAGTACTTC.

The chain has TRBV15 and TRBJ1-2; no clear D. Germline CDR1 is LNHNV and CDR2 is YYDKDF (reference sequence). V lost 1 base, J lost 8 bases, and 14 bases lay in between. The CDR3 length is 14 residues. The CDR3 spells CATSRGPAGSGYTF. The CDR3 region has the DNA TGTGCCACCAGCAGAGGCCCGGCGGGGAGCGGCTACACCTTC.

The rearrangement links TRBV4-1 to TRBJ2-7, with a tentative D call TRBD2 (6 bases). The CDR3 is 17 residues long. V lost 1 base, J lost 0 bases, and 16 bases lay in between. Germline CDR1 MGHRA, CDR2 YSYEKL. Written as DNA, the CDR3 is TGCGCCAGCAGCCAAGGTCCGGGACTCCGAAGCTCCTACGAGCAGTACTTC. Translating gives CASSQGPGLRSSYEQYF.

This clone was detected only once. J is TRBJ2-1 and V is TRBV6-5, with 7 bases identical to TRBD1. The ends lost 2 bases at V and 3 bases at J; junction bases unmatched: 1. This CDR3 has 14 amino acids. Germline-derived CDR1 and CDR2 are MNHEY and SVGAGI. The CDR3 bases are TGTGCCAGCAGTTACGGGACAGACTACAATGAGCAGTTCTTC. Translation: CASSYGTDYNEQFF.

The rearrangement joins TRBV12-5 to TRBJ2-7, with 9 positions matching TRBD1. Trimming at V came to 0 bases and at J to 5 bases, leaving 8 bases not matched to a gene. This CDR3 spans 16 amino acids. The V gene's germline CDR1 is LGHNT and CDR2 FRNRAP. CDR3 nucleotide sequence: TGTGCTAGTGGTTTGGTGACGACAGGGGGGATCGACGAGCAGTACTTC. Its translation is CASGLVTTGGIDEQYF.

This rearrangement joins TRBV6-4 to TRBJ2-3; TRBD2 matches at 8 bases. V shed 5 bases, J shed 3 bases, and the junction held 13 bases outside the gene matches. Per the germline V gene, CDR1 is MRHNA and CDR2 is SNTAGT. This CDR3 region has 17 residues. Here the CDR3 DNA reads TGTGCCAGCAGTCCAGAGGGGACTAGAGTCGGGACAGATACGCAGTATTTT. Translated, it gives CASSPEGTRVGTDTQYF.

This clone was counted only a few times. The chain carries TRBV12-5 and TRBJ2-2; possible D gene TRBD2, 6 bases. This CDR3 is 14 amino acids long. The V end was cut by 3 bases, the J end by 7 bases, with 12 bases between. Per germline, CDR1 LGHNT and CDR2 FRNRAP. DNA for the CDR3: TGTGCTAGTGGTTTATCAGGGAGGAACGGGGAGCTGTTTTTT. Translated, it gives CASGLSGRNGELFF.

The CDR3: CSVYDSPGQPQHF. Here the CDR3 DNA reads TGCAGCGTTTACGACTCCCCCGGCCAGCCCCAGCATTTT. The rearrangement joins TRBV29-1 to TRBJ1-5; D is uncertain. The CDR3 runs to 13 residues. V lost 5 bases and J lost 7, with 15 bases in between. The V gene's germline CDR1 is SQVTM and CDR2 ANQGSEA.

J is TRBJ2-5 and V is TRBV27; 7 bases are shared with TRBD1. The CDR3 is 14 amino acids. Germline-derived CDR1 and CDR2 are MNHEY and SMNVEV (reference sequence). Germline trimming cut 5 bases from V and 5 bases from J; bases unmatched to any gene: 8. The CDR3 sequence is CASSPRDRGETQYF. DNA of the CDR3: TGTGCCAGCAGTCCCCGGGACAGAGGGGAGACCCAGTACTTC.

This chain connects TRBV28 to TRBJ1-1; D remains ambiguous. The CDR3 runs 12 residues. V gave up 3 bases and J gave up 1 base, with 3 bases separating them. Looked up from germline, CDR1 is MDHEN and CDR2 is SYDVKM. The CDR3 DNA sequence: TGTGCCAGCAGTTTCCAGAACACTGAAGCTTTCTTT. This gives the protein CASSFQNTEAFF.

The rearrangement uses TRBV11-3 and TRBJ2-2; perhaps TRBD1 as D (5 bases). This CDR3 is 15 amino acids long. The germline gives CDR1 SGHNT, CDR2 YENEEA. Trimming removed 2 bases from V and 4 bases from J, with 11 bases in between. The CDR3 nucleotides read TGTGCCAGCAGCTTACTGGCAGGGATCACCGGGGAGCTGTTTTTT. Its translation is CASSLLAGITGELFF.

The rearrangement joins TRBV9 to TRBJ2-1, with 9 nucleotides matching TRBD1. Germline CDR1 and CDR2: SGDLS and YYNGEE. The junction had 6 bases not matched to a gene; V was cut back by 4 bases and J by 4 bases. The CDR3 spans 15 residues. CDR3 DNA sequence: TGTGCCAGCAGCAAACCGGGACAGGGATACAATGAGCAGTTCTTC. It yields the protein CASSKPGQGYNEQFF.